What follows describes a single TCR beta chain. The antigen is not known. PCR was performed a second time for roughly 7 to 11 cycles using a sample-barcoded 5' primer and a J-beta primer mix. Each TCR beta cDNA got a 12-nucleotide random molecular identifier. TCRdb independently ran MiXCR on the 5' RACE reads; one entry per CDR3 protein. Altogether some 730,000 distinct CDR3 sequences are present, over 20% being singletons, with the ten largest covering around 21%. CDR1 and CDR2 (germline): ENHRY, SYGVKD. The V end lost 2 bases, the J end lost 4 bases, and 20 bases lay between the germline ends. The CDR3 contains 17 residues. The entry originates in a study of blood T cells in healthy people across ages. Study context: Researchers report that template switching captured about one barcoded beta molecule per two T cells. Findings and caveats of the study: Observed TCR beta diversity per million T cells went down as age went up. This fall followed a roughly linear course with age.

V is TRBV10-3 and J is TRBJ1-2; D possibly corresponds to TRBD1 (6 bases). The source material was blood. This clonotype originated in a man in his 70s in good health. The CDR3 here is CAISEPEGRGRGYGYTF. The CDR3 DNA sequence: TGTGCCATCAGTGAGCCCGAGGGTCGGGGGCGCGGCTATGGCTACACCTTC.